These 28 T cell receptor beta chains were sequenced from one sample in a study of shared clonotypes between healthy human individuals (dated by TCRdb to 2018 to 2020). The library was built by means of the immunoSEQ multiplex PCR assay. What TCRdb holds here is the immuneACCESS table cut down to in-frame rearrangements. Part of the clones is not present; checked against another copy, under half of the missing clones reflect an unresolved V gene, and the others are unexplained. The sample has roughly 1,600,000 clones on record, about 98.5% of them singletons. Approximately 0.4% of the sample comes from the top ten. Material: naive CD4+ T cells sorted from blood. The label giving this sample's cell subset or site can be read as: CD45RA+ positively selected. The receptors stem from a man under 40 in good health.

The chain combines TRBV10-2 with TRBJ2-7; 9 bases map to TRBD1. The CDR3 extends over 15 amino acids. J gave up 6 bases and V 6 bases, and 12 bases lay outside the gene matches. Germline CDR1 and CDR2: WSHSY and SAAADI. The CDR3 region has the DNA TGCGCCAGCAGAAGACCGGGACAGGGTGTACGCGAGCAGTACTTC. Protein: CASRRPGQGVREQYF.

The chain couples TRBV11-2 to TRBJ2-2; 10 bases are shared with TRBD1. This CDR3 is built from 17 residues. Unmatched junction bases numbered 7, after V lost 0 bases and J lost 6 bases. CDR1 and CDR2 from the germline V gene are SGHAT and FQNNGV. CDR3 DNA sequence: TGTGCCAGCAGCTTAGATGGGGGACAGGGGTCCCCCGGGGAGCTGTTTTTT. This codes for CASSLDGGQGSPGELFF.

This rearrangement joins TRBV18 to TRBJ1-2, with D possibly matching TRBD1 (5 bases). The CDR3 covers 15 residues. V lost 6 bases to trimming and J lost 0 bases, with 14 bases between them. Germline CDR1 KGHSH, CDR2 LQKENI. In nucleotides, the CDR3 is TGTGCCAGCTCGCCCCGGGGGACCACTAACTATGGCTACACCTTC. This gives the protein CASSPRGTTNYGYTF. Complete variable domain (other parts from reference TRBV18 and TRBJ1-2): NAGVMQNPRHLVRRRGQEARLRCSPMKGHSHVYWYRQLPEEGLKFMVYLQKENIIDESGMPKERFSAEFPKEGPSILRIQQVVRGDSAAYFCASSPRGTTNYGYTFGSGTRLTVV.

The chain is built from TRBV5-8 and TRBJ2-2, with D tentatively TRBD1 or TRBD2 (6 bases each). Germline lookup yields CDR1 SGHTS and CDR2 YDEGEE. This CDR3 contains 15 residues. V lost 2 bases and J lost 5, with 13 bases in between. The CDR3 DNA reads as TGTGCCAGCAGCTTCCCAGGGGCGGGAACCGGGGAGCTGTTTTTT. This sequence encodes CASSFPGAGTGELFF.

This CDR3 reads CASGITGGNGYTF. The DNA for the CDR3 is TGTGCTAGTGGCATAACAGGGGGTAATGGCTACACCTTC. The chain joins TRBV12-5 to TRBJ1-2, with 8 bases identical to TRBD1. J gave up 6 bases and V 6 bases, and 6 bases lay outside the gene matches. The CDR3 extends over 13 amino acids. Looked up from germline, CDR1 is LGHNT and CDR2 is FRNRAP.

V and J are TRBV6-1 and TRBJ2-3; no reliable D call. Trimming removed 6 bases from V and 1 base from J, with 8 bases in between. This CDR3 contains 13 residues. Looked up from germline, CDR1 is MNHNS and CDR2 is SASEGT. The CDR3: CASSPSGTDTQYF. Here the CDR3 DNA reads TGTGCCAGCAGCCCGAGCGGCACAGATACGCAGTATTTT.

The chain employs TRBV6-6 and TRBJ2-7; TRBD1 matches at 8 bases. V gave up 2 bases and J gave up 3 bases; unmatched junction bases: 9. The CDR3 totals 16 residues. CDR1 and CDR2 from the germline V gene are MNHNY and SVGAGI (reference sequence). The CDR3 region is CASSYTWTGRGYEQYF. For the CDR3, the DNA is TGTGCCAGCAGTTACACATGGACAGGGAGAGGCTACGAGCAGTACTTC.

This chain joins TRBV18 and TRBJ2-7; the D gene is possibly TRBD2 (5 bases). The CDR3 length is 15 residues. Trimming took 1 base from V and 0 from J, leaving 10 bases between them. Germline V lookup: CDR1 KGHSH, CDR2 LQKENI. The CDR3 nucleotides read TGTGCCAGCTCACCACTACCGGGGAACTCCTACGAGCAGTACTTC. Protein: CASSPLPGNSYEQYF.

CDR3 sequence: CASSVGGHRSSYNEQFF. The CDR3 nucleotides read TGTGCCAGCAGCGTAGGGGGGCACAGGAGCTCCTACAATGAGCAGTTCTTC. The chain uses TRBV9 and TRBJ2-1; perhaps TRBD1 as D (6 bases). The CDR3 is 17 amino acids. Between the trimmed V and J ends, which lost 0 bases and 0 bases, there was a span of 13 bases. Germline CDR1 reads SGDLS; CDR2 reads YYNGEE.

CDR3 DNA sequence: TGTGCCAGCAGCTTAAACAGGGTCGGCAATCAGCCCCAGCATTTT. It is translated as CASSLNRVGNQPQHF. The chain couples TRBV5-8 to TRBJ1-5; TRBD1 might be the D (6 bases). CDR1 is SGHTS, CDR2 YDEGEE, per germline. CDR3 length: 15 amino acids. The V gene lost 2 bases and the J gene lost 2 bases, with 11 bases spanning the gap.

The chain combines TRBV2 with TRBJ2-4, with 8 bases lining up with TRBD1. The J segment lost 2 bases and the V segment lost 6 bases, leaving 6 bases of the junction unmatched. The CDR3 extends over 15 amino acids. CDR1 and CDR2 from the germline V gene are SNHLY and FYNNEI. Here the CDR3 reads CASSPDRVPKNIQYF. CDR3 sequence (DNA): TGTGCCAGCAGCCCGGACAGGGTCCCCAAAAACATTCAGTACTTC. Supplemented by reference TRBV2 and TRBJ2-4, the full variable domain reads EPEVTQTPSHQVTQMGQEVILRCVPISNHLYFYWYRQILGQKVEFLVSFYNNEISEKSEIFDDQFSVERPDGSNFTLKIRSTKLEDSAMYFCASSPDRVPKNIQYFGAGTRLSVL.

V usage is TRBV27 and J usage is TRBJ2-7; TRBD2 matches at 7 bases. The germline V gene has CDR1 MNHEY and CDR2 SMNVEV (reference sequence). The V gene end was trimmed by 3 bases and the J gene end by 5 bases; junction bases not matched to a gene: 7. The CDR3 sequence is 14 residues long. CDR3 sequence (DNA): TGTGCCAGCAGTTTTGGGAGGGGACCCCACGAGCAGTACTTC. This codes for CASSFGRGPHEQYF.

The chain employs TRBV7-2 and TRBJ2-5; possibly TRBD1 for D (5 bases). CDR1 and CDR2 (germline): SGHTA, FQGNSA. V was trimmed by 0 bases and J by 4 bases, leaving 18 bases between them. CDR3 length equals 17 residues. The CDR3 spells CASSLAQGRGWAETQYF. Written as DNA, the CDR3 is TGTGCCAGCAGCTTAGCGCAGGGTAGGGGCTGGGCAGAGACCCAGTACTTC.

To note about this clone: This same CDR3 is encoded by further DNA sequences in the sample. V gene TRBV5-5 combines with J gene TRBJ2-3; D remains unclear. Germline lookup yields CDR1 SGHKS and CDR2 YYEKEE (reference sequence). V lost 0 bases and J lost 6, with 2 bases in between. This CDR3 is 11 amino acids long. The CDR3 sequence is CASSLADTQYF. The CDR3 DNA reads TGTGCCAGCAGCTTGGCGGATACGCAGTATTTT. Filled out from reference TRBV5-5 and TRBJ2-3, the complete variable domain reads DAGVTQSPTHLIKTRGQQVTLRCSPISGHKSVSWYQQVLGQGPQFIFQYYEKEERGRGNFPDRFSARQFPNYSSELNVNALLLGDSALYLCASSLADTQYFGPGTRLTVL.

As for this clone: Other DNA sequences in the sample encode the same CDR3. The chain employs TRBV4-3 and TRBJ2-7; TRBD2 is a possible D gene (6 bases). The CDR3 runs to 14 residues. Trimming shortened V by 0 bases and J by 0 bases, and 6 bases separated the two germline ends. Per the germline V gene, CDR1 is LGHNA and CDR2 is YSLEER. The CDR3 region has the DNA TGCGCCAGCAGCCAAGAGGGGGGCTCCTACGAGCAGTACTTC. This translates into CASSQEGGSYEQYF.

This clone was detected only once. The genes are TRBV15 and TRBJ2-3, with a possible D match to TRBD1 (5 bases). The germline V gene has CDR1 LNHNV and CDR2 YYDKDF (reference sequence). This CDR3 comprises 14 residues. With 4 bases removed from V and 1 base from J, the gap between germline ends came to 9 bases. CDR3 coding DNA: TGTGCCACCAGCATCCCGACAGGCACAGATACGCAGTATTTT. This translates into CATSIPTGTDTQYF. The full variable domain, rest sourced from reference TRBV15 and TRBJ2-3, is DAMVIQNPRYQVTQFGKPVTLSCSQTLNHNVMYWYQQKSSQAPKLLFHYYDKDFNNEADTPDNFQSRRPNTSFCFLDIRSPGLGDTAMYLCATSIPTGTDTQYFGPGTRLTVL.

V is TRBV11-3 and J is TRBJ2-1, with D perhaps matching TRBD2 (6 bases). Germline V gives CDR1 SGHNT, CDR2 YENEEA. This CDR3 is built from 16 residues. Trimming took 1 base from V and 10 from J, leaving 20 bases between them. Written as DNA, the CDR3 is TGTGCCAGCAGCTTAGTCAGTAGGGTTAGCGGTGGGGAGCAGTTCTTC. It translates to CASSLVSRVSGGEQFF.

This clone was seen just once. Other DNA sequences in the sample encode the same CDR3. In DNA form, the CDR3 reads TGTGCCAGTAGTCTGGCAGATACGCAGTATTTT. This encodes CASSLADTQYF. The chain has TRBV19 and TRBJ2-3, with D hard to call. Trimming cost V 5 bases and J 4 bases, with 4 bases left between them. The CDR3 totals 11 residues. The germline V gene encodes CDR1 LNHDA and CDR2 SQIVND (reference sequence).

This clone was observed once. The gene calls are TRBV7-9 and TRBJ2-7; possible D gene TRBD2, 6 bases. With 2 bases removed from V and 3 bases from J, the gap between germline ends came to 26 bases. This CDR3 has 19 residues. Germline V gene lookup returns CDR1 SEHNR and CDR2 FQNEAQ (reference sequence). CDR3 sequence reads: CASSLKAADPGLTDYEQYF. The CDR3, as DNA: TGTGCCAGCAGCTTAAAGGCCGCGGACCCGGGACTCACTGACTACGAGCAGTACTTC.

This clone was recorded only once. The CDR3 sequence: CASSFGDSGNTIYF. Here the CDR3 DNA reads TGTGCCAGCAGTTTCGGAGACTCTGGAAACACCATATATTTT. This sequence joins TRBV6-1 and TRBJ1-3, with no clear D. CDR3 length: 14 residues. Germline loops: CDR1 MNHNS, CDR2 SASEGT. The V end lost 5 bases, the J end lost 0 bases, and 8 bases lay between the germline ends.

The CDR3 coding sequence is TGTGCCAGCAGTCGACTAGCGGGAGTTGAGCAGTACTTC. Translated, it gives CASSRLAGVEQYF. The J gene is TRBJ2-7, the V gene TRBV27, with 12 bases that match TRBD2. V lost 5 bases, J lost 7 bases, and 3 bases stayed unmatched. This CDR3 spans 13 amino acids. CDR1 is MNHEY and CDR2 is SMNVEV in the germline V gene (reference sequence).

V usage is TRBV29-1 and J usage is TRBJ1-4, with D possibly matching TRBD1 (6 bases). Germline V gives CDR1 SQVTM, CDR2 ANQGSEA. The CDR3 spans 13 residues. Trimming pared 7 bases from V and 10 bases from J, leaving 19 bases between. CDR3 in DNA: TGCAGCGGCGCTCGGGGACAAGGGGGAAAACTGTTTTTT. The encoded protein is CSGARGQGGKLFF.

The CDR3 here is CASSLDFGQPQHF. Written as DNA, the CDR3 is TGCGCCAGCAGCTTGGATTTTGGTCAGCCCCAGCATTTT. The chain has TRBV5-1 and TRBJ1-5; no definite D call. Looked up from germline, CDR1 is SGHRS and CDR2 is YFSETQ. V gave up 0 bases and J gave up 6 bases, with 7 bases separating them. The CDR3 loop spans 13 amino acids.

The V call is TRBV29-1, the J call TRBJ2-7; 8 nucleotides agree with TRBD1. The CDR3 runs 11 residues. Germline V gene lookup returns CDR1 SQVTM and CDR2 ANQGSEA. J lost 5 bases, V lost 7 bases, and 4 bases had no gene match. The CDR3 DNA is TGCAGCGCCGACAGGGGCAACGAGCAGTACTTC. It is translated as CSADRGNEQYF.

The chain carries TRBV7-9 and TRBJ2-1; 9 positions match TRBD2. CDR1 and CDR2 from the germline V gene are SEHNR and FQNEAQ (reference sequence). CDR3 length equals 13 residues. V lost 2 bases to trimming and J lost 12 bases; unmatched junction nucleotides: 5. CDR3 nucleotide sequence: TGTGCCAGCAGCTTAAACAGCGGGGGGATGCAGTTCTTC. This translates into CASSLNSGGMQFF.

The rearrangement joins TRBV1 to TRBJ2-5. TRBV1 is marked as a pseudogene. The CDR3 runs 13 residues. CDR3 in DNA: TGCACCAGGCCGGCCCAACGCGAAGAGACCCAGTACTTC. It is translated as CTRPAQREETQYF.

In DNA form, the CDR3 reads TGTGCCAGCAGCTTAGGTGGGGGCGTGGGGCAAGAGACCCAGTACTTC. Protein product: CASSLGGGVGQETQYF. The chain uses TRBV11-3 and TRBJ2-5, with D possibly being TRBD1 (6 bases). Looked up from germline, CDR1 is SGHNT and CDR2 is YENEEA. Trimming took 1 base from V and 2 from J, leaving 14 bases between them. This CDR3 is 16 amino acids long.

The rearrangement joins TRBV18 to TRBJ2-1, with 9 bases identical to TRBD2. In germline, CDR1 is KGHSH, CDR2 LQKENI. CDR3 length: 15 residues. J lost 6 bases, V lost 2 bases, and 5 bases had no gene match. The CDR3 is CASSPGTSIVNEQFF. Here the CDR3 DNA reads TGTGCCAGCTCACCAGGGACTAGCATTGTCAATGAGCAGTTCTTC.